This T cell receptor (beta chain) was obtained from a study of shared clonotypes between healthy human individuals. About the study: The study used three CD4 naive, three CD4 memory, two CD8 naive and one CD8 memory plate per donor.

Assay: immunoSEQ multiplex PCR; the TCRdb copy retains only in-frame clones and omits some. The table has about 1 million clones, around 74% seen once. This CDR3 has 16 residues. Per the germline V gene, CDR1 is ENHRY and CDR2 is SYGVKD. The V segment lost 8 bases and the J segment 1 base; nucleotides outside the gene matches: 8. It was into CD45RA+ naive and CD45RA-negative memory subsets that the CD4+ cells were split. Study-level findings and limits: It was observed that roughly 5% of naive CD4 clonotypes were shared across four donors.

This clone was counted at least ten times. The target antigen is unknown. This sequence originates from a man aged 18 to 29 in good health. This chain links TRBV10-3 with TRBJ2-2, with 9 bases that match TRBD2. Sequencing input: memory CD4+ T cells sorted from blood. Described subset: CD45RA-negative fraction. CDR3 sequence: CAIENGAGGNTGELFF. The CDR3 coding sequence is TGTGCCATCGAGAATGGAGCGGGAGGGAACACCGGGGAGCTGTTTTTT.